The rows below give T cell receptor beta chains drawn from one sample of a study of cytomegalovirus exposure and HLA in healthy donors. Clones were read by immunoSEQ multiplex PCR, and TCRdb kept only the in-frame ones, dropping some. This sample contains tens of thousands of clones. Input material: PBMCs. All receptors come from a man over 45 in good health and CMV-seronegative. CDR3s include the opening cysteine and the closing phenylalanine or tryptophan. D genes are given only for firm matches.

TRBD2 | TRBJ2-7 | TRBV27 | TGTGCCAGCAGTTTTGCGGGGGGGGTTATCGGGCAGTACTTC | CASSFAGGVIGQYF
TRBD2 | TRBJ2-3 | TRBV18 | TGTGCCAGCTCACCACCGTCTAGCGGGGGAGCAGCAGATACGCAGTATTTT | CASSPPSSGGAADTQYF
TRBD1 | TRBJ1-5 | TRBV28 | TGTGCCAGCAGCCAAAATCGGGACAGGGGGCTTCATGGCAATCAGCCCCAGCATTTT | CASSQNRDRGLHGNQPQHF
NA | TRBJ1-6 | TRBV5-6 | TGTGCCAGCAGCTGGGGACTTTACCATAATTCACCCCTCCACTTT | CASSWGLYHNSPLHF
TRBD1 | TRBJ1-4 | TRBV4-2 | TGTGCCAGCAGTCGGGACAGGGTCAATGAAAAACTGTTTTTT | CASSRDRVNEKLFF
TRBD2 | TRBJ2-1 | TRBV12-5 | TGTGCTAGTGCGGGACTAGCGGGGGGGCCACATGAGCAGTTCTTC | CASAGLAGGPHEQFF
TRBD1 | TRBJ2-3 | TRBV5-1 | TGCGCCAGCAGCTGGACAGGGGGGAGTTCAGATACGCAGTATTTT | CASSWTGGSSDTQYF
TRBD1 | TRBJ1-3 | TRBV6-1 | TGTGCCAGCAGTGAGGGACAGGTTACCTCTGGAAACACCATATATTTT | CASSEGQVTSGNTIYF
NA | TRBJ2-7 | TRBV6-5 | TGTGCCAGCAGTTACTCTTCAGGGATCGACGAGCAGTACTTC | CASSYSSGIDEQYF
TRBD2 | TRBJ2-4 | TRBV7-2 | TGTGCCAGCAGCCAATCTAGCGGGGGGGGATACATTCAGTACTTC | CASSQSSGGGYIQYF
TRBD2 | TRBJ2-1 | TRBV2 | TGTGCCAGCAGTGATGGACTAGCGGGGGTCAATGAGCAGTTCTTC | CASSDGLAGVNEQFF
NA | TRBJ1-2 | TRBV27 | TGTGCCAGCAGTTTATCGGGCAGCCAGGATGGCTACACCTTC | CASSLSGSQDGYTF
NA | TRBJ1-1 | TRBV5-6 | TGTGCCAGCAGCTTTTCAGACACTGAAGCTTTCTTT | CASSFSDTEAFF
NA | TRBJ2-5 | TRBV19 | TGTGCCAGTAGTATTTTCGGGGGATGGCAAGAGACCCAGTACTTC | CASSIFGGWQETQYF
NA | TRBJ2-1 | TRBV4-1 | TGCGCCAGCAGCCATCTCAGGGGAAAAAGTGAGCTTTTCTTC | CASSHLRGKSELFF
TRBD1 | TRBJ2-6 | TRBV9 | TGTGCCAGCAGCGTACAGGGGGCATCAGGGGCCAACGTCCTGACTTTC | CASSVQGASGANVLTF
TRBD1 | TRBJ1-1 | TRBV5-5 | TGTGCCAGCAGCACCGCCTTGACAGGGAAGAACACTGAAGCTTTCTTT | CASSTALTGKNTEAFF
TRBD1 | TRBJ2-1 | TRBV15 | TGTGCCACCAGCAGTGACAGGGGGCTGCACAATGAGCAGTTCTTC | CATSSDRGLHNEQFF
TRBD1 | TRBJ2-4 | TRBV30 | TGTGCCTCCAGGGGGTTCAAAAACATTCAGTACTTC | CASRGFKNIQYF
NA | TRBJ1-2 | TRBV18 | TGTGCCAGCTCACCAGAGGGTTCCTATGGCTACACCTTC | CASSPEGSYGYTF
TRBD1 | TRBJ2-7 | TRBV18 | TGTGCCAGCAACCGGGACAGCGCCTACGAGCAGTACTTC | CASNRDSAYEQYF
NA | TRBJ1-1 | TRBV18 | TGTGCCAGCTCACCCGACAGACGGACCACTGAAGCTTTCTTT | CASSPDRRTTEAFF
TRBD2 | TRBJ2-5 | TRBV27 | TGTGCCAGCAGTTTTATAGCGGGGGGGCAAGAGACCCAGTACTTC | CASSFIAGGQETQYF
TRBD2 | TRBJ2-5 | TRBV7-3 | TGTGCCAGCAGCTCCGGACTAGCGGGGGGGCGGGAGACCCAGTACTTC | CASSSGLAGGRETQYF
NA | TRBJ2-2 | TRBV6-4 | TGTGCCAGCAGCGGTTATCCCACCGGGGAGCTGTTTTTT | CASSGYPTGELFF
NA | TRBJ1-2 | TRBV30 | TGTGCCTGGAGTCTTGGTACATCAACGGGTGGCTACACCTTC | CAWSLGTSTGGYTF
NA | TRBJ1-2 | TRBV5-1 | TGCGCCAGCAGCTGGCAGGGGAAGGGCTACACCTTC | CASSWQGKGYTF
NA | TRBJ1-6 | TRBV13 | TGTGCCAGCACCCGCGGACAAGATAATTCACCCCTCCACTTT | CASTRGQDNSPLHF
NA | TRBJ2-7 | TRBV11-2 | TGTGCCAGCAGCTGGACTATCTACGAGCAGTACTTC | CASSWTIYEQYF
NA | TRBJ1-5 | TRBV28 | TGTGCCAGCACCGAGACAGGTTATCAGCCCCAGCATTTT | CASTETGYQPQHF
NA | TRBJ2-3 | TRBV5-5 | TGTGCCAGCAGCTCCTCCCTAGATACGCAGTATTTT | CASSSSLDTQYF
TRBD1 | TRBJ1-6 | TRBV28 | TGTGCCAGCAGTAGGGGACAGGTCATAAATTCACCCCTCCACTTT | CASSRGQVINSPLHF
TRBD2 | TRBJ2-6 | TRBV4-2 | TGTGCCAGCAGCCAAGAAGGGACTAGCGGGGGGGCCGCCAACGTCCTGACTTTC | CASSQEGTSGGAANVLTF
TRBD1 | TRBJ2-7 | TRBV27 | TGTGCCAGCAGTTACGGACAGGTCCGAGAGCAGTACTTC | CASSYGQVREQYF
NA | TRBJ2-5 | TRBV6-4 | TGTGCCAGCAGTGCCCCCCTAGTGGGTGAGACCCAGTACTTC | CASSAPLVGETQYF
TRBD1 | TRBJ2-7 | TRBV7-3 | TGTGCCAGCAGTTCAACAGGGGGGGAGCAGTACTTC | CASSSTGGEQYF
TRBD1 | TRBJ1-5 | TRBV29-1 | TGCAGCGTTGGGGGACAGGGTGGCCAGCCCCAGCATTTT | CSVGGQGGQPQHF
NA | TRBJ1-6 | TRBV7-2 | TGTGCCAGCAGCTTAGGGTACAGGGCTTACTATAATTCACCCCTCCACTTT | CASSLGYRAYYNSPLHF
TRBD1 | TRBJ2-5 | TRBV30 | TGTGCCGGGGACAGGGGGCGCCGAGAGACCCAGTACTTC | CAGDRGRRETQYF
TRBD2 | TRBJ2-5 | TRBV5-1 | TGCGCCAGCAGGGGAGGGAACCAAGAGACCCAGTACTTC | CASRGGNQETQYF
NA | TRBJ2-3 | TRBV7-9 | TGTGCCAGCATGGATCGAGACATTAGGGATACGCAGTATTTT | CASMDRDIRDTQYF
NA | TRBJ1-2 | TRBV6-5 | TGTGCCAGCAGTTACTCAGGGCAGGAGGCGAATGGCTACACCTTC | CASSYSGQEANGYTF
NA | TRBJ2-7 | TRBV6-5 | TGTGCCAGCAGTTACAACCCGGGACTTCCCTACGAGCAGTACTTC | CASSYNPGLPYEQYF
TRBD1 | TRBJ2-7 | TRBV6-1 | TGTGCCAGCAGTGGACCGGGACAGATATCCTACGAGCAGTACTTC | CASSGPGQISYEQYF
NA | TRBJ2-5 | TRBV11-2 | TGTGCCAGCAGCTTTACAGGGCCCAGGGAGACCCAGTACTTC | CASSFTGPRETQYF
NA | TRBJ1-2 | TRBV30 | TGTGCCTGGAGTCCCAGGGGTGATGGCTACACCTTC | CAWSPRGDGYTF
TRBD2 | TRBJ2-1 | TRBV7-9 | TGTGCCAGCAGCTTAAGGCCGTCTAGCGGGGGGAACTCCTACAATGAGCAGTTCTTC | CASSLRPSSGGNSYNEQFF
TRBD1 | TRBJ1-3 | TRBV6-6 | TGTGCCAGCCACGGGACAGACTCTGGAAACACCATATATTTT | CASHGTDSGNTIYF
NA | TRBJ2-7 | TRBV4-2 | TGTGCCAGCAGCCACCCGTCAACAGGGAATCCCTACGAGCAGTACTTC | CASSHPSTGNPYEQYF
TRBD2 | TRBJ2-1 | TRBV6-4 | TGTGCCAGCAGTCCATCCGGGACTAGCGACTCTAATGAGCAGTTCTTC | CASSPSGTSDSNEQFF
NA | TRBJ1-5 | TRBV27 | TGTGCCAGCAGCTCGACAGCTTATAGCAATCAGCCCCAGCATTTT | CASSSTAYSNQPQHF
NA | TRBJ2-2 | TRBV5-1 | TGCGCCAGCAGCTTTATAACCGGGGAGCTGTTTTTT | CASSFITGELFF
NA | TRBJ2-1 | TRBV27 | TGTGCCAGCAGTTATCCCGAGGGCAATGAGCAGTTCTTC | CASSYPEGNEQFF
NA | TRBJ2-1 | TRBV5-6 | TGTGCCAGCAGCTCCACCGCGACAGGAAAATTCAATGAGCAGTTCTTC | CASSSTATGKFNEQFF
NA | TRBJ2-7 | TRBV2 | TGTGCCATCATCGTAAGACAGGTCGCCTACGAGCAGTACTTC | CAIIVRQVAYEQYF
NA | TRBJ1-3 | TRBV2 | TGTGCCAGCAATGTTGGGAGCAGACCTGGAAACACCATATATTTT | CASNVGSRPGNTIYF
TRBD2 | TRBJ2-1 | TRBV11-3 | TGTGCCAGCAGCCGAGGGGATAGCGGGGGGGACAATGAGCAGTTCTTC | CASSRGDSGGDNEQFF